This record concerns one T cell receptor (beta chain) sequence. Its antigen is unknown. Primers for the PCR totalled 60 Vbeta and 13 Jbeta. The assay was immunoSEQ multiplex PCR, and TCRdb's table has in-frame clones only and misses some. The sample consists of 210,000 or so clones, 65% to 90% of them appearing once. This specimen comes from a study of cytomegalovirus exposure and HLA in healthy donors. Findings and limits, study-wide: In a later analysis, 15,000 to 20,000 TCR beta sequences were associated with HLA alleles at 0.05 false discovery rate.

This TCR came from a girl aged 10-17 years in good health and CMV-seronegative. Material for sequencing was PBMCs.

The CDR3 sequence: CASGGPGPVTQYF. The CDR3 region has the DNA TGTGCCAGCGGAGGGCCCGGCCCGGTCACGCAGTATTTT. This chain links TRBV5-8 with TRBJ2-3; perhaps TRBD2 as D (6 bases). CDR1 and CDR2 from the germline V gene are SGHTS and YDEGEE. The CDR3 is 13 amino acids. V shed 7 bases and J shed 9 bases, with 18 bases lying between them.